This T cell receptor (beta chain) appears in the sequencing data of a study of control samples from healthy donors and cancer patients. The CDR3 loop spans 18 amino acids. V shed 6 bases and J shed 4 bases, with 27 bases lying between them. Germline V CDR1 and CDR2: KGHSH, LQKENI. Measured with immunoSEQ multiplex PCR; TCRdb has only the in-frame clones, and not every one. The profile shows 70,000 or so clones, nearly 90% of them singletons. The specimen was PBMCs. The chain couples TRBV18 to TRBJ1-2; D unclear. The clonotype was recovered from a man in his 60s with lung cancer. The CDR3: CASSPSLLQLMNIYGYTF. The CDR3 DNA sequence: TGTGCCAGCTCTCCTTCCCTACTACAGCTGATGAACATCTATGGCTACACCTTC.